The entry below describes one T cell receptor (beta chain). Data came from immunoSEQ multiplex PCR; TCRdb stores just in-frame clones and leaves some out. This sample has about 83,000 clones; under 98% occur once, and the top ten carry approximately 0.52%. Germline loops: CDR1 GTSNPN, CDR2 SVGIG (reference sequence). The germline V and J ends were trimmed by 5 bases and 9 bases, with 10 bases remaining between them. This CDR3 spans 10 amino acids. The entry originates in a study of Tregs in tolerant kidney transplant recipients. This receptor was obtained from a human donor who received a combined kidney and bone marrow transplant. The sample here was CD4+ T cells from blood, taken before the transplant. The rearrangement joins TRBV30 to TRBJ1-2; a possible D gene is TRBD1 (5 bases). The CDR3 is CAWGGFSYTF. The CDR3 DNA sequence: TGTGCCTGGGGGGGGTTTAGCTACACCTTC.